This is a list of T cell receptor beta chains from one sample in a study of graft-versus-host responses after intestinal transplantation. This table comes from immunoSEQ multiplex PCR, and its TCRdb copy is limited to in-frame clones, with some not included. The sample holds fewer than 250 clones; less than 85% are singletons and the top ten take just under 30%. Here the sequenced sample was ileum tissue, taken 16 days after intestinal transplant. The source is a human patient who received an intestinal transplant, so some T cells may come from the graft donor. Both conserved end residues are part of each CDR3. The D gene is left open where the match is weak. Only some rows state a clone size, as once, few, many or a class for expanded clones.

TGCGCCAGCAGCCAAAGGGGTAGGAACACTGAAGCTTTCTTT	CASSQRGRNTEAFF	NA	14	TRBV4-1	TRBJ1-1	NA
TGTGCCAGCAGCCCGGACAGTTCCTACGAGCAGTACTTC	CASSPDSSYEQYF	NA	13	TRBV7-3	TRBJ2-7	NA
TGTGCTAGTGGTTTGGGAGGGACAGGCTATGGGGAGACCCAGTACTTC	CASGLGGTGYGETQYF	NA	16	TRBV12-5	TRBJ2-5	TRBD1
TGTGCCAGCAGCGACCGGACTAGCGGGGTCTACGAGCAGTACTTC	CASSDRTSGVYEQYF	NA	15	TRBV6-6	TRBJ2-7	TRBD2
TGTGCCAGCATGAAGGACGGAAACATTCAGTACTTC	CASMKDGNIQYF	NA	12	TRBV2	TRBJ2-4	NA
TGTGCCAGCAGGGTTTTCTTAGCTACAGCAAGAAAAAACATTCAGTACTTC	CASRVFLATARKNIQYF	NA	17	TRBV21-1	TRBJ2-4	NA
TGTGCCAGCAGTCGGGACAGGTCCGACGAGCAGTACTTC	CASSRDRSDEQYF	NA	13	TRBV6-5	TRBJ2-7	TRBD1
TGCGCCAGCAGCTTACTAGCGGGTGAGCAGTTCTTC	CASSLLAGEQFF	NA	12	TRBV5-1	TRBJ2-1	TRBD2
TGTGCCAGCAGCTCCATTCGACAGGGGAACACCATATATTTT	CASSSIRQGNTIYF	few	14	TRBV7-4	TRBJ1-3	TRBD1
TGTGCCAGCAGCTATGACAGGACGATTCTCGGCTACACCTTC	CASSYDRTILGYTF	NA	14	TRBV7-2	TRBJ1-2	NA
TGTGCCAGCAGCCCTAGGACTTCTAGATCCACCGGGGAGCTGTTTTTT	CASSPRTSRSTGELFF	once	16	TRBV21-1	TRBJ2-2	NA
TGTGCCAGCAGCTCCATTCGACAGGGGAACACCATATATTTT	CASSSIRQGNTIYF	hyperexpanded	14	TRBV7-9	TRBJ1-3	TRBD1
TGTGCCAGCAGCGACCGGACTAGCGGGGTCTACGAGCAGTACTTC	CASSDRTSGVYEQYF	once	15	TRBV6-5	TRBJ2-7	TRBD2
TGTGCCAGCAGCCTTGTCGAGGAATTAGGGGTGGGAGATACGCAGTATTTT	CASSLVEELGVGDTQYF	once	17	TRBV7-9	TRBJ2-3	NA
TGTGCCAGCAGTGTTTTTGGGTTAGTGGTTTCCTACGAGCAGTACTTC	CASSVFGLVVSYEQYF	few	16	TRBV6-1	TRBJ2-7	NA
TGTGCCAGCAGTGAGGGACAGGTAGCCTACGAGCAGTACTTC	CASSEGQVAYEQYF	NA	14	TRBV6-1	TRBJ2-7	TRBD1
TGTGCCAGCAGCCCCGACAGGGTAGCTAACTATGGCTACACCTTC	CASSPDRVANYGYTF	NA	15	TRBV9	TRBJ1-2	TRBD1
TGTGCCAGCAGTTTATCGACAAATTCACCCCTCCACTTT	CASSLSTNSPLHF	NA	13	TRBV27	TRBJ1-6	NA
TGCAGCGTTGGAAACAATGAGCAGTTCTTC	CSVGNNEQFF	NA	10	TRBV29-1	TRBJ2-1	NA
TGTGCCAGCAGCTTGGCCACGGCGACGGGTACGCAGTATTTT	CASSLATATGTQYF	NA	14	TRBV5-4	TRBJ2-3	NA
TGTGCCAGCAGGGACTCGTATGGGGAAGAGACCCAGTACTTC	CASRDSYGEETQYF	NA	14	TRBV5-4	TRBJ2-5	NA
TGTGCCAGCAGCTTGGCCAGTTGGGGGCCCGAGGAGACCCAGTACTTC	CASSLASWGPEETQYF	NA	16	TRBV5-6	TRBJ2-5	NA
TGTGCCAGCAGCTTAGGGGTGAACACTGAAGCTTTCTTT	CASSLGVNTEAFF	NA	13	TRBV13	TRBJ1-1	NA
TGTGCCAGCAGCGTAGACGGAGGGAGGGCCTACGAGCAGTACTTC	CASSVDGGRAYEQYF	NA	15	TRBV9	TRBJ2-7	TRBD2
TGTGCCAGCAGCGTAGACGGCGGGAGGTCCTCCTACGAGCAGTACTTC	CASSVDGGRSSYEQYF	NA	16	TRBV9	TRBJ2-7	TRBD2
TGTGCCAGCAGCGGAACAACAGGGAGGAGAGGCTACACCTTC	CASSGTTGRRGYTF	few	14	TRBV9	TRBJ1-2	NA
TGTGCCAGCAGCGTAGAGCCAGGGATTTTTGAAAATGAGCAGTTCTTC	CASSVEPGIFENEQFF	NA	16	TRBV9	TRBJ2-1	NA
TGTGCCATCAGTGAGAGGGGGTGGACAGGGAGAGAGGTCTTAAATGAAAAACTGTTTTTT	CAISERGWTGREVLNEKLFF	NA	20	TRBV10-3	TRBJ1-4	TRBD1
TGTGCCAGCAGCGTAGGGGCGGGGGAGAGAGATACGCAGTATTTT	CASSVGAGERDTQYF	NA	15	TRBV9	TRBJ2-3	TRBD2
TGTGCCACTGGGGGTCTAGCGGGGGGTCTCTCCTACAATGAGCAGTTCTTC	CATGGLAGGLSYNEQFF	NA	17	TRBV2	TRBJ2-1	TRBD2
TGTGCCAGCAGCGTAGACGGAGGGAGGGCCTACGAGCAGTACTTC	CASSVDGGRAYEQYF	NA	15	TRBV9	TRBJ2-7	TRBD2
TGTGCCAGCAGTGAATTTAAGGGCTCACCCCTCCACTTT	CASSEFKGSPLHF	NA	13	TRBV25-1	TRBJ1-6	NA
TGTGCCTGGTTGTCGATCGATACGCAGTATTTT	CAWLSIDTQYF	NA	11	TRBV30	TRBJ2-3	NA
TGTGCCAGCAGCTTACGGGGGACTGAAGCTTTCTTT	CASSLRGTEAFF	NA	12	TRBV7-6	TRBJ1-1	NA
TGTGCCTGGCAGACGGTGTCGGGGGGCAAATCCTACGAGCAGTACTTC	CAWQTVSGGKSYEQYF	NA	16	TRBV30	TRBJ2-7	NA
TGCAGTGCTCTGGAAGAAAAACTGTTTTTT	CSALEEKLFF	few	10	TRBV20-1	TRBJ1-4	NA
TGTGCCACCAGCAGATATAGCGGGGGAGGTAATGAGCAGTTCTTC	CATSRYSGGGNEQFF	NA	15	TRBV15	TRBJ2-1	TRBD2
TGTGCCTGGAGGCAGGGAAGTAGCTATGGCTACACCTTC	CAWRQGSSYGYTF	once	13	TRBV30	TRBJ1-2	NA
TGTGCCAGCAGTTACTGGGGGGGAACTGAAGCTTTCTTT	CASSYWGGTEAFF	NA	13	TRBV27	TRBJ1-1	NA
TGTGCCAGCAGCTCCATTCGACAGGGGAACACCATATATTTT	CASSSIRQGNTIYF	NA	14	TRBV7-6	TRBJ1-3	TRBD1
TGCGCCAGCAGTGAGTCGCAGGGGGGCCCGCCGGACGAGCAGTACTTC	CASSESQGGPPDEQYF	NA	16	TRBV10-2	TRBJ2-7	NA
TGTGCCAGCAGCTTAGAAAGGGTTAGCACAGATACGCAGTATTTT	CASSLERVSTDTQYF	NA	15	TRBV13	TRBJ2-3	NA
TGTGCCAGCAGTTTATACAGGACTCAAATATCCTACGAGCAGTACTTC	CASSLYRTQISYEQYF	NA	16	TRBV27	TRBJ2-7	NA
TGTGCCAGCAACAGGGCTGGAAACACCATATATTTT	CASNRAGNTIYF	NA	12	TRBV6-1	TRBJ1-3	NA
TGTGCCAGTAGTCCAGGGGTGAGCGAGCAGTACTTC	CASSPGVSEQYF	NA	12	TRBV19	TRBJ2-7	NA
TGTGCCAGCACCAAAAGCGGGGGAAGGGAAGAGACCCAGTACTTC	CASTKSGGREETQYF	once	15	TRBV2	TRBJ2-5	TRBD2
TGTGCCGGCAGGCGGGGATGGAACTATGGCTACACCTTC	CAGRRGWNYGYTF	NA	13	TRBV19	TRBJ1-2	NA
TGTGCCAGTAGTGGCGTCAGGACAAAATCACAAAGTCGGGCCAACGTCCTGACTTTC	CASSGVRTKSQSRANVLTF	NA	19	TRBV19	TRBJ2-6	NA
TGTGCCAGCAGCTTAGCTGGAACATCGAACGAGCAGTACTTC	CASSLAGTSNEQYF	NA	14	TRBV7-9	TRBJ2-7	NA
TGTGCCAGTAGTATAGCTGGGGATTGGAATGGCTACACCTTC	CASSIAGDWNGYTF	NA	14	TRBV19	TRBJ1-2	NA
TGTGCCAGCAGTGATCGTCTGGGTGCAGAGACCCAGTACTTC	CASSDRLGAETQYF	NA	14	TRBV2	TRBJ2-5	NA
TGCGCCAGCAGCCAAGATAATAGCCCCACCTACGAGCAGTACTTC	CASSQDNSPTYEQYF	NA	15	TRBV4-3	TRBJ2-7	NA
TGTGCCAGCAGCTCGGGGGAGCAGACAGAAGCTTTCTTT	CASSSGEQTEAFF	NA	13	TRBV7-4	TRBJ1-1	NA
TGTGCCAGCAGTTCCCTGCTCCGGGACAAGTATGGCTACACCTTC	CASSSLLRDKYGYTF	NA	15	TRBV6-5	TRBJ1-2	NA